This record looks at one T cell receptor beta chain sequence and its context. The data were obtained in a study of blood T cell repertoires in COVID-19. Study details: Sites in the United States, Italy and Spain provided acute and convalescent COVID-19 samples. PBMCs, B-cell-depleted T cells, or T cells were the source of the cDNA or gDNA that made up the material.

As handled by the study authors: By means of reference gene primer amplification, nucleated cell counts were estimated. The assay was immunoSEQ multiplex PCR, and TCRdb's table has in-frame clones only and misses some. V and J calls and clone size are copied from that table; D and trimming were computed from the DNA. The sample has roughly 90,000 clones; 75% to 85% are singletons. This CDR3 is built from 16 residues. Germline CDR1 reads SGHVS; CDR2 reads FQNEAQ. V gave up 5 bases and J gave up 0 bases; unmatched junction bases: 7. This clonotype was obtained from a woman aged 70 to 79 with acute or convalescent COVID-19. Source material: peripheral blood. The chain links TRBV7-8 to TRBJ2-5; 9 nucleotides match TRBD2. CDR3 nucleotide sequence: TGTGCCAGCAGCCCTAGTAGACTAGCGGACCAAGAGACCCAGTACTTC. Protein sequence: CASSPSRLADQETQYF. Filled out from reference TRBV7-8 and TRBJ2-5, the complete variable domain reads GAGVSQSPRYKVAKRGQDVALRCDPISGHVSLFWYQQALGQGPEFLTYFQNEAQLDKSGLPSDRFFAERPEGSVSTLKIQRTQQEDSAVYLCASSPSRLADQETQYFGPGTRLLVL.